These 10 T cell receptor beta chains share one sample of origin, sequenced in a study of blood T cell repertoires in COVID-19. The repertoire was sequenced with immunoSEQ multiplex PCR; TCRdb's copy has only in-frame clones and lacks some. The sample records 100,000 or so clones, roughly two thirds being singletons. Sequencing was done on a sample of peripheral blood. These TCRs come from a man older than 75 with acute or convalescent COVID-19.

The rearrangement links TRBV18 to TRBJ2-2, with D perhaps matching TRBD2 (5 bases). V dropped 4 bases and J dropped 7 bases, with 10 bases sitting between them. CDR1 and CDR2 from the germline V gene are KGHSH and LQKENI. The CDR3 totals 13 residues. The CDR3 is CASSRRGNGELFF. CDR3 in DNA: TGTGCCAGCTCACGACGAGGGAACGGGGAGCTGTTTTTT.

This clone was found a few times. The V and J genes are TRBV18 and TRBJ1-2, with 10 bases matching TRBD1. Germline values: CDR1 KGHSH, CDR2 LQKENI. This CDR3 has 16 residues. V dropped 2 bases and J dropped 3; count of bases not matched to a gene: 6. The CDR3 coding sequence is TGTGCCAGCTCACCATTCCGACAGGGGGCAGACTATGGCTACACCTTC. It yields the protein CASSPFRQGADYGYTF.

This clone was found a few times. This chain connects TRBV5-4 to TRBJ2-7, with D possibly matching TRBD2 (6 bases). V was cut by 3 bases and J by 3 bases, with 13 bases left in between. Per germline, CDR1 SGHNT and CDR2 YYREEE (reference sequence). The CDR3 is made up of 14 amino acids. The CDR3 bases are TGTGCCAGCAGCTCTTACGGCGGGGACTACGAGCAGTACTTC. As protein: CASSSYGGDYEQYF.

This clone turned up a few times. The chain uses TRBV5-4 and TRBJ2-3, with D possibly matching TRBD2 (6 bases). The CDR3 sequence is 15 residues long. With 0 bases removed from V and 0 bases from J, the gap between germline ends came to 8 bases. Germline assignment: CDR1 SGHNT and CDR2 YYREEE (reference sequence). The CDR3 nucleotides are TGTGCCAGCAGCTTGGTTGCGGGGAGCACAGATACGCAGTATTTT. The encoded protein is CASSLVAGSTDTQYF.

The rearrangement links TRBV7-9 to TRBJ2-2; a weak D match, TRBD2 (5 bases). The CDR3 has 16 residues. Per germline, CDR1 SEHNR and CDR2 FQNEAQ (reference sequence). Trimming took 5 bases from V and 1 from J, leaving 14 bases between them. CDR3 DNA: TGTGCCAGCAGCACCGCCCTAGCCGTGAACACCGGGGAGCTGTTTTTT. Residues: CASSTALAVNTGELFF. Variable domain in full (rest from reference TRBV7-9 and TRBJ2-2): DTGVSQNPRHKITKRGQNVTFRCDPISEHNRLYWYRQTLGQGPEFLTYFQNEAQLEKSRLLSDRFSAERPKGSFSTLEIQRTEQGDSAMYLCASSTALAVNTGELFFGEGSRLTVL.

The chain carries TRBV5-6 and TRBJ2-1; 10 bases are a match to TRBD1. Unmatched junction bases numbered 8, after V lost 4 bases and J lost 4 bases. CDR1 SGHDT and CDR2 YYEEEE come from the germline V gene. CDR3 length: 16 residues. In nucleotides, the CDR3 is TGTGCCAGCAGCCAGTGGGACAGGGGAACTTACAATGAGCAGTTCTTC. It specifies CASSQWDRGTYNEQFF.

The V and J genes are TRBV28 and TRBJ2-7, with a weak D call TRBD1 (6 bases). Germline assignment: CDR1 MDHEN and CDR2 SYDVKM. V lost 4 bases and J 4 bases, leaving 14 bases between the germline ends. CDR3 length: 14 amino acids. CDR3 DNA sequence: TGTGCCAGCAGTTCCCCCAGGGGACCATACGAGCAGTACTTC. Protein sequence: CASSSPRGPYEQYF. Complete variable domain (other parts from reference TRBV28 and TRBJ2-7): DVKVTQSSRYLVKRTGEKVFLECVQDMDHENMFWYRQDPGLGLRLIYFSYDVKMKEKGDIPEGYSVSREKKERFSLILESASTNQTSMYLCASSSPRGPYEQYFGPGTRLTVT.

The rearrangement links TRBV5-1 to TRBJ2-3; 9 bases align to TRBD1. J gave up 5 bases and V 2 bases, and 12 bases lay outside the gene matches. This CDR3 comprises 17 residues. CDR1 is SGHRS and CDR2 is YFSETQ in the germline V gene. CDR3 region: CASSLRPKQGAGDTQYF. CDR3 sequence (DNA): TGCGCCAGCAGCTTACGACCCAAACAGGGGGCTGGAGATACGCAGTATTTT. Together with reference TRBV5-1 and TRBJ2-3, the CDR3 gives the full variable domain: KAGVTQTPRYLIKTRGQQVTLSCSPISGHRSVSWYQQTPGQGLQFLFEYFSETQRNKGNFPGRFSGRQFSNSRSEMNVSTLELGDSALYLCASSLRPKQGAGDTQYFGPGTRLTVL.

This chain connects TRBV5-4 to TRBJ2-3; 7 bases agree with TRBD2. The CDR3 has 16 amino acids. The germline V gene has CDR1 SGHNT and CDR2 YYREEE (reference sequence). V dropped 3 bases and J dropped 9; count of bases not matched to a gene: 16. Here the CDR3 reads CASSSGLTLTEGTQYF. CDR3 DNA: TGTGCCAGCAGCTCGGGACTAACGCTTACCGAGGGGACGCAGTATTTT.

V is TRBV29-1 and J is TRBJ1-5; D gene unclear. CDR3 size: 12 residues. Germline CDR1 reads SQVTM; CDR2 reads ANQGSEA. V was trimmed by 0 bases and J by 7 bases, leaving 7 bases between them. The CDR3 loop is CSVEDAGQPQHF. CDR3 nucleotides: TGCAGCGTTGAAGATGCAGGCCAGCCCCAGCATTTT.